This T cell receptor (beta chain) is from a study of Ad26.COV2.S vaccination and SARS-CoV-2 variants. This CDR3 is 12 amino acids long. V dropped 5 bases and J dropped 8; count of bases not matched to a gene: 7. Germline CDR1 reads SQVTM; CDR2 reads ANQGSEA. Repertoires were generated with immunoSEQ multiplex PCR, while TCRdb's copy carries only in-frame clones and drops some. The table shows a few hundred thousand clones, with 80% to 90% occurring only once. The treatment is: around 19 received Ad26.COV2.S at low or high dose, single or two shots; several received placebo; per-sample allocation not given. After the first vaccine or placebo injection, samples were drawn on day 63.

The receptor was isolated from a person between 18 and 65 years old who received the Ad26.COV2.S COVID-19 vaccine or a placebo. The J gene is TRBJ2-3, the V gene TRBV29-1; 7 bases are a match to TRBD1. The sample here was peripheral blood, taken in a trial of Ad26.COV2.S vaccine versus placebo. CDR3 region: CSVLQPGGTQYF. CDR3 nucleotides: TGCAGCGTTCTACAGCCAGGGGGTACGCAGTATTTT.